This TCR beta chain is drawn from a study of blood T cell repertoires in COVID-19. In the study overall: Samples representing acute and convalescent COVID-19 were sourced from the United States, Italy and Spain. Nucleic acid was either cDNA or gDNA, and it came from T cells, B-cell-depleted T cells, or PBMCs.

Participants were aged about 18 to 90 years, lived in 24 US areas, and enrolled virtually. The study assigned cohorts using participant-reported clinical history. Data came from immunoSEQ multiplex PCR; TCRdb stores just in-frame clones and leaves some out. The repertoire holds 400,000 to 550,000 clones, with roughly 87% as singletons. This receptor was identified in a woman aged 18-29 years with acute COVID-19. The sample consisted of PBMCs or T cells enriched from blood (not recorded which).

Here the CDR3 DNA reads TGCGCCAGCAGCTTGGGCAGACTGGATACGCAAGAGACCCAGTACTTC. It yields the protein CASSLGRLDTQETQYF. The chain carries TRBV5-1 and TRBJ2-5; D call uncertain. The germline V and J ends were trimmed by 0 bases and 2 bases, with 14 bases remaining between them. The CDR3 loop spans 16 amino acids. Per germline, CDR1 SGHRS and CDR2 YFSETQ.